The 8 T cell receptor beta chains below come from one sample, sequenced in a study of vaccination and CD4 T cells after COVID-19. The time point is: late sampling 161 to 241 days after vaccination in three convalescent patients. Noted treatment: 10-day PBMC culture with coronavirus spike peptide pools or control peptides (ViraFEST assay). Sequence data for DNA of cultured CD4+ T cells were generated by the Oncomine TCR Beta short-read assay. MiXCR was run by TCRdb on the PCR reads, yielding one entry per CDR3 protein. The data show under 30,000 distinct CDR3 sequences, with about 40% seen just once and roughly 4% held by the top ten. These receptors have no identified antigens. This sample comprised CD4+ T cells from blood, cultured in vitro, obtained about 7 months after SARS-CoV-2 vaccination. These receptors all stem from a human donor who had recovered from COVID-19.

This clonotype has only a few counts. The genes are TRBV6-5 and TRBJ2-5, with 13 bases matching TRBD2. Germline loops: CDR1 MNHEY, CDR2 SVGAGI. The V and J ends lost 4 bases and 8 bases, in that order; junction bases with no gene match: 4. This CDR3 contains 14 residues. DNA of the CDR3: TGTGCCAGCAGTTCAGGACTAGCGGGGGATACCCAGTACTTC. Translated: CASSSGLAGDTQYF.

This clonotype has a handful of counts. CDR3 DNA sequence: TGTGCCAGCAGTTACACAGGGATGAATTCACCCCTCCACTTT. As protein: CASSYTGMNSPLHF. The rearrangement uses TRBV6-2 or TRBV6-3 and TRBJ1-6; D may be TRBD1 (6 bases). The CDR3 consists of 14 residues. Germline CDR1 and CDR2: MNHEY and SVGEGT. Between the trimmed V and J ends, which lost 2 bases and 7 bases, there was a span of 9 bases.

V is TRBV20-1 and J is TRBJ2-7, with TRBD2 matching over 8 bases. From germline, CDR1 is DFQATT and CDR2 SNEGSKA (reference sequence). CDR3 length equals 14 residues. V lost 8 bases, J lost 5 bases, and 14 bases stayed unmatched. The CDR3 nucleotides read TGCAGTTTGAAACCGGGACTAGTATTTGACGAGCAGTACTTC. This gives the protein CSLKPGLVFDEQYF.

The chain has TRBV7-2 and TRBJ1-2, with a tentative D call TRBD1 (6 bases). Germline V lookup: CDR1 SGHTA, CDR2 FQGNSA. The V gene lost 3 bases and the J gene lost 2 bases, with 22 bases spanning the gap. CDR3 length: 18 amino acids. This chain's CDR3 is CASSFVTRWGRINYGYTF. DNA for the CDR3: TGTGCCAGCAGCTTTGTAACTCGATGGGGGCGCATCAACTATGGCTACACCTTC.

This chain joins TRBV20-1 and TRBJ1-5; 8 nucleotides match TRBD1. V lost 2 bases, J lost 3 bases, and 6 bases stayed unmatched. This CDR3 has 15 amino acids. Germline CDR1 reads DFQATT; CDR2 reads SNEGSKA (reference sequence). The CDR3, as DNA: TGCAGTGCTAGATTACCGGGACAGGTCAATCAGCCCCAGCATTTT. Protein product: CSARLPGQVNQPQHF.

Here the CDR3 DNA reads TGTGCCAGCAGCAAGGGACAGAGGGAGACCCAGTACTTC. Amino acids: CASSKGQRETQYF. J is TRBJ2-5 and V is TRBV7-2; TRBD1 matches at 7 bases. V dropped 5 bases and J dropped 5; count of bases not matched to a gene: 5. There are 13 residues in the CDR3. Germline V lookup: CDR1 SGHTA, CDR2 FQGNSA.

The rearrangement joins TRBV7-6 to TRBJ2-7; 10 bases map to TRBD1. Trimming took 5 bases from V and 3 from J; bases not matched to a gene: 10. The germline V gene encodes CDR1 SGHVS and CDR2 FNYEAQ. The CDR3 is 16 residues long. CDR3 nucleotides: TGTGCCAGCAGCCCACCCGGGACAGGGGCGAACTACGAGCAGTACTTC. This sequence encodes CASSPPGTGANYEQYF.

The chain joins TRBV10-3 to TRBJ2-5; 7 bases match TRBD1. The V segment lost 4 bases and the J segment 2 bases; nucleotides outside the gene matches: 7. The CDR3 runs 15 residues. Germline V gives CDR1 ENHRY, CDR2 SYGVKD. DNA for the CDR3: TGTGCCATCAGTGGGGACGGACAGGTTCAAGAGACCCAGTACTTC. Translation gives CAISGDGQVQETQYF.